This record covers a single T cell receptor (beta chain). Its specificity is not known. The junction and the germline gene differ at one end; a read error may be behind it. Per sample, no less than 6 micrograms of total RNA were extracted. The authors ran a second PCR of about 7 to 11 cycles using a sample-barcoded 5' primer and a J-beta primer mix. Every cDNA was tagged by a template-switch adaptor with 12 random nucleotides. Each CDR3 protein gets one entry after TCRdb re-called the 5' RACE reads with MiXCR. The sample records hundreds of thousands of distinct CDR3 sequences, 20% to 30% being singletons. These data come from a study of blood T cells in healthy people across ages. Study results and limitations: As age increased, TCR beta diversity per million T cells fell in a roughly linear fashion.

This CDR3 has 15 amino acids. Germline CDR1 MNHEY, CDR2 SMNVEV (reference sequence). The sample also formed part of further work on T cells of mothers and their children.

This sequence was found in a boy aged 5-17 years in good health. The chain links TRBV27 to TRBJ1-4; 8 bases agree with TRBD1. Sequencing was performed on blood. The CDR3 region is CANSSLTGDGEKLFF. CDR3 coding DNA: TGTGCCAACAGTTCCCTGACAGGGGATGGTGAAAAACTGTTTTTT.